These 20 T cell receptor beta chains came from one sample sequenced in a study of blood T cell repertoires in COVID-19. TCRdb keeps only in-frame clones here, not all; method: immunoSEQ multiplex PCR. The table has 150,000 to 200,000 clones, over 75% seen once; the top ten hold 0.53%. The sample comprised peripheral blood. These receptors all stem from a middle-aged man with acute or convalescent COVID-19.

This clone has just one count. The rearrangement joins TRBV28 to TRBJ1-3; D remains unclear. The CDR3 sequence is 12 residues long. The V gene lost 8 bases and the J gene lost 5 bases, with 10 bases spanning the gap. From germline, CDR1 is MDHEN and CDR2 SYDVKM. The CDR3 nucleotides are TGTGCCAGCGCCAATCCTAGAAACACCATATATTTT. Translation: CASANPRNTIYF.

The J gene is TRBJ1-1, the V gene TRBV5-1; 7 nucleotides agree with TRBD1. The CDR3 runs 14 residues. V lost 3 bases, J lost 4 bases, and 6 bases stayed unmatched. The germline V gene encodes CDR1 SGHRS and CDR2 YFSETQ. The CDR3 nucleotides are TGCGCCAGCAGCTCAGGGGGTGGGAGCACTGAAGCTTTCTTT. It is translated as CASSSGGGSTEAFF.

This clone was seen a single time. The CDR3 region has the DNA TGCGCCAGCAGCCAACCCCTCCGGGACAGACTGAACTATGGCTACACCTTC. It specifies CASSQPLRDRLNYGYTF. The V call is TRBV4-1, the J call TRBJ1-2; 7 nucleotides match TRBD1. V was clipped by 2 bases and J by 2 bases; unmatched bases: 11. In germline, CDR1 is MGHRA, CDR2 YSYEKL. This CDR3 comprises 17 residues.

This rearrangement joins TRBV30 to TRBJ1-5; 7 bases fit TRBD1. J lost 5 bases, V lost 1 base, and 8 bases had no gene match. Germline V gene lookup returns CDR1 GTSNPN and CDR2 SVGIG (reference sequence). This CDR3 has 15 amino acids. The CDR3 here is CAWSGLAGGYQPQHF. In nucleotides, the CDR3 is TGTGCCTGGAGTGGATTGGCAGGGGGATATCAGCCCCAGCATTTT.

The V gene is TRBV18, the J gene TRBJ1-1, with 7 bases that match TRBD1. The CDR3 loop spans 13 amino acids. Germline V gives CDR1 KGHSH, CDR2 LQKENI. With V trimmed by 4 bases and J by 3 bases, 2 bases remained unmatched. CDR3 protein: CASSRQGDTEAFF. The CDR3 DNA follows: TGTGCCAGCTCACGACAGGGTGACACTGAAGCTTTCTTT. Variable domain in full (rest from reference TRBV18 and TRBJ1-1): NAGVMQNPRHLVRRRGQEARLRCSPMKGHSHVYWYRQLPEEGLKFMVYLQKENIIDESGMPKERFSAEFPKEGPSILRIQQVVRGDSAAYFCASSRQGDTEAFFGQGTRLTVV.

This clone was observed a few times. The chain carries TRBV5-1 and TRBJ1-6; 8 bases are a match to TRBD1. The germline V gene encodes CDR1 SGHRS and CDR2 YFSETQ. V trimming: 2 bases; J trimming: 8 bases; junction bases outside the gene matches: 6. There are 15 residues in the CDR3. The chain's CDR3 is CASSFRGQGDSPLHF. In nucleotides, the CDR3 is TGCGCCAGCAGCTTTCGCGGACAGGGAGATTCACCCCTCCACTTT.

The V call is TRBV7-2, the J call TRBJ2-3; 8 bases align to TRBD2. CDR3 length: 16 amino acids. CDR1 and CDR2 (germline): SGHTA, FQGNSA. The V and J ends lost 3 bases and 2 bases, in that order; junction bases with no gene match: 7. The CDR3, as DNA: TGTGCCAGCAGCTTTAGAGCGGGGGACACCACAGATACGCAGTATTTT. As protein: CASSFRAGDTTDTQYF.

The chain joins TRBV13 to TRBJ2-7; D uncertain. This CDR3 comprises 13 residues. Germline V gene sequence: CDR1 PRHDT, CDR2 FYEKMQ (reference sequence). V shed 2 bases and J shed 5 bases, with 10 bases lying between them. CDR3 bases: TGTGCCAGCAGCTTATTAGAAAGCAACGAGCAGTACTTC. Its translation: CASSLLESNEQYF. The variable domain in full, completed from reference TRBV13 and TRBJ2-7, reads AAGVIQSPRHLIKEKRETATLKCYPIPRHDTVYWYQQGPGQDPQFLISFYEKMQSDKGSIPDRFSAQQFSDYHSELNMSSLELGDSALYFCASSLLESNEQYFGPGTRLTVT.

This rearrangement joins TRBV7-9 to TRBJ1-4; 8 bases map to TRBD1. This CDR3 is 15 amino acids long. Looked up from germline, CDR1 is SEHNR and CDR2 is FQNEAQ (reference sequence). V was pared by 2 bases and J by 5 bases, with 4 bases of the junction left unmatched. The CDR3 DNA sequence: TGTGCCAGCAGCTTATCGAGACAGGGGAATGAAAAACTGTTTTTT. This sequence encodes CASSLSRQGNEKLFF. Full variable domain (outside the CDR3, taken from reference TRBV7-9 and TRBJ1-4): DTGVSQNPRHKITKRGQNVTFRCDPISEHNRLYWYRQTLGQGPEFLTYFQNEAQLEKSRLLSDRFSAERPKGSFSTLEIQRTEQGDSAMYLCASSLSRQGNEKLFFGSGTQLSVL.

CDR3 sequence: CASSQGPLRGGYTDTQYF. In nucleotides, the CDR3 is TGTGCCAGCAGCCAAGGTCCCCTCCGGGGGGGTTACACAGATACGCAGTATTTT. The rearrangement links TRBV4-2 to TRBJ2-3; 8 bases match TRBD2. This CDR3 comprises 18 residues. The germline V gene encodes CDR1 LGHNA and CDR2 YNFKEQ. The V and J ends lost 1 base and 2 bases, in that order; junction bases with no gene match: 11.

V is TRBV4-3 and J is TRBJ1-2; tentatively, D is TRBD1 (5 bases). The CDR3 totals 16 residues. CDR1 and CDR2 (germline): LGHNA, YSLEER. V was shortened by 3 bases and J by 0 bases, with 14 bases between the two germline ends. The CDR3 loop is CASSHSTDTANYGYTF. Written as DNA, the CDR3 is TGCGCCAGCAGCCATTCGACGGACACAGCTAACTATGGCTACACCTTC.

The chain recombines TRBV7-2 with TRBJ2-3; 10 bases fit TRBD2. V lost 2 bases, J lost 2 bases, and 4 bases stayed unmatched. The CDR3 totals 16 residues. Germline lookup yields CDR1 SGHTA and CDR2 FQGNSA. The chain's CDR3 is CASSLNLAGVTDTQYF. The CDR3 DNA is TGTGCCAGCAGCTTAAACCTAGCGGGGGTCACAGATACGCAGTATTTT.

This clone was counted once. The chain combines TRBV18 with TRBJ2-3; TRBD2 matches at 7 bases. The CDR3 totals 16 residues. V was pared by 2 bases and J by 5 bases, with 10 bases of the junction left unmatched. From germline, CDR1 is KGHSH and CDR2 LQKENI. In DNA form, the CDR3 reads TGTGCCAGCTCACCAACGGGAGGAATCCGCGGAGATACGCAGTATTTT. Translated, it gives CASSPTGGIRGDTQYF.

This sequence joins TRBV7-8 and TRBJ2-5; D may match TRBD1 or TRBD2 (6 bases each). CDR3 size: 12 residues. V lost 5 bases to trimming and J lost 5 bases, with 9 bases between them. Germline V lookup: CDR1 SGHVS, CDR2 FQNEAQ. The CDR3 nucleotides are TGTGCCAGCAGCCAGGGGAGGGAGACCCAGTACTTC. Translated, it gives CASSQGRETQYF.

The chain uses TRBV6-2 or TRBV6-3 and TRBJ2-7; weak D call: TRBD2 (5 bases). Germline CDR1 reads MNHEY; CDR2 reads SVGEGT. The ends were cut back, 2 bases at V and 1 base at J, with 9 bases in the middle. There are 14 residues in the CDR3. For the CDR3, the DNA is TGTGCCAGCAGTTACGGACTCCGATCCTACGAGCAGTACGTC. The encoded protein is CASSYGLRSYEQYV.

The chain recombines TRBV7-2 with TRBJ2-2; no clear D. This CDR3 comprises 14 residues. The V end was cut by 0 bases, the J end by 5 bases, with 7 bases between. The germline V gene encodes CDR1 SGHTA and CDR2 FQGNSA. DNA of the CDR3: TGTGCCAGCAGCTTAGCGTTACGGACCGGGGAGCTGTTTTTT. Its protein product is CASSLALRTGELFF.

This clone came up once. This chain connects TRBV19 to TRBJ2-1; 7 bases match TRBD1. The CDR3 sequence is 14 residues long. From germline, CDR1 is LNHDA and CDR2 SQIVND (reference sequence). V lost 7 bases, J lost 5 bases, and 8 bases stayed unmatched. CDR3 sequence (DNA): TGTGCCAGTAACCAGGGGGTGTTGGACAATGAGCAGTTCTTC. Translating it yields CASNQGVLDNEQFF.

This clone was counted a few times. CDR3 loop: CASSRDTSGNTIYF. Here the CDR3 DNA reads TGTGCCAGCAGTCGGGACACATCTGGAAACACCATATATTTT. This chain connects TRBV7-9 to TRBJ1-3, with D perhaps TRBD1 (6 bases). V lost 6 bases and J 1 base, leaving 10 bases between the germline ends. In germline, CDR1 is SEHNR, CDR2 FQNEAQ (reference sequence). This CDR3 is built from 14 residues.

The chain uses TRBV18 and TRBJ2-7; TRBD2 matches at 9 bases. Germline V gives CDR1 KGHSH, CDR2 LQKENI. J was trimmed by 0 bases and V by 3 bases; bases with no gene match: 15. CDR3 length: 19 residues. This CDR3 reads CASSPSPGTSGRPSYEQYF. The CDR3 DNA is TGTGCCAGCTCACCGTCCCCAGGGACCAGCGGGAGGCCCTCCTACGAGCAGTACTTC. Variable domain in full (rest from reference TRBV18 and TRBJ2-7): NAGVMQNPRHLVRRRGQEARLRCSPMKGHSHVYWYRQLPEEGLKFMVYLQKENIIDESGMPKERFSAEFPKEGPSILRIQQVVRGDSAAYFCASSPSPGTSGRPSYEQYFGPGTRLTVT.

The chain has TRBV18 and TRBJ1-4; maybe TRBD1 (6 bases). Trimming removed 3 bases at V and 8 bases at J, with 16 bases between. Per germline, CDR1 KGHSH and CDR2 LQKENI. The CDR3 is 15 residues long. The CDR3, as DNA: TGTGCCAGCTCACCCCCCGCAAGGGGGGGGGAAAAACTGTTTTTT. It yields the protein CASSPPARGGEKLFF.